The 31 T cell receptor beta chains below come from one sample, sequenced in a study of shared clonotypes between healthy human individuals (dated by TCRdb to 2020 to 2021). The library was produced with the immunoSEQ multiplex PCR assay. In its TCRdb copy, this immuneACCESS table keeps in-frame sequences only and misses some clones. Where compared with another copy, unresolved V genes explain less than half of these, and the others have no known cause. The table for this sample lists roughly 500,000 clones; more than 75% of them were counted only once. The biggest ten clones account for roughly 13% of the sample. Sequencing used PBMCs. Source of these receptors: a middle-aged woman in good health. Some clones in this sample may be carry-over from other donors' samples.

This chain joins TRBV7-3 and TRBJ2-2, with a possible D match to TRBD2 (6 bases). Trimming removed 1 base from V and 0 bases from J, with 9 bases in between. Germline CDR1 and CDR2: SGHTA and FQGTGA. This CDR3 contains 16 residues. The CDR3 DNA is TGTGCCAGCAGCTTAAGTGGGAGGTCGAACACCGGGGAGCTGTTTTTT. This gives the protein CASSLSGRSNTGELFF. Supplemented by reference TRBV7-3 and TRBJ2-2, the full variable domain reads GAGVSQTPSNKVTEKGKYVELRCDPISGHTALYWYRQSLGQGPEFLIYFQGTGAADDSGLPNDRFFAVRPEGSVSTLKIQRTERGDSAVYLCASSLSGRSNTGELFFGEGSRLTVL.

The CDR3 region has the DNA TGTGCCAGCAGCCCCCCCAGAACTAATGAAAAACTGTTTTTT. This codes for CASSPPRTNEKLFF. V and J are TRBV28 and TRBJ1-4; D remains ambiguous. V dropped 6 bases and J dropped 1 base, with 9 bases sitting between them. Germline V gene data show CDR1 as MDHEN and CDR2 as SYDVKM. The CDR3 is made up of 14 amino acids.

This CDR3 is CAWSPFLGRADLGDTQYF. CDR3 in DNA: TGTGCCTGGAGTCCTTTCCTCGGTAGGGCGGACCTCGGGGATACGCAGTATTTT. The chain is built from TRBV30 and TRBJ2-3; D ambiguous. From germline, CDR1 is GTSNPN and CDR2 SVGIG (reference sequence). The V end lost 2 bases, the J end lost 6 bases, and 27 bases lay between the germline ends. The CDR3 has 18 amino acids.

This clone occurred once. The V and J genes are TRBV6-1 and TRBJ2-7, with D tentatively TRBD1 or TRBD2 (6 bases each). The CDR3 length is 14 residues. The V and J ends lost 5 bases and 0 bases respectively, with 11 bases between them. From germline, CDR1 is MNHNS and CDR2 SASEGT. As DNA, the CDR3 is TGTGCCAGCAGTTCCGGGGGCGCCTCCTACGAGCAGTACTTC. Translated: CASSSGGASYEQYF.

The V gene is TRBV6-4, the J gene TRBJ1-2, with D possibly TRBD1 on 5 matching bases. Germline CDR1 and CDR2: MRHNA and SNTAGT. The CDR3 covers 18 residues. Trimming stripped 0 bases from V and 0 bases from J, with 17 bases between. The CDR3 region is CASSDSTTPAGTNYGYTF. The CDR3 DNA is TGTGCCAGCAGTGACTCTACCACCCCCGCAGGGACTAACTATGGCTACACCTTC.

The rearrangement links TRBV7-6 to TRBJ1-4; 7 bases are a match to TRBD1. The CDR3 length is 14 residues. Germline CDR1 and CDR2: SGHVS and FNYEAQ. V gave up 5 bases and J gave up 6 bases; unmatched junction bases: 6. Here the CDR3 DNA reads TGTGCCAGCAGCCGAGGGGGCGCAGATGAAAAACTGTTTTTT. Translation gives CASSRGGADEKLFF.

The V call is TRBV28, the J call TRBJ2-1, with 7 bases aligning to TRBD2. CDR3 size: 15 residues. V shed 5 bases, J shed 4 bases, and the junction held 8 bases outside the gene matches. Germline CDR1 reads MDHEN; CDR2 reads SYDVKM. Written as DNA, the CDR3 is TGTGCCAGCAGTCTGAGGCGGGAGCTATACAATGAGCAGTTCTTC. Translating gives CASSLRRELYNEQFF.

The chain recombines TRBV28 with TRBJ2-5; D may be TRBD1 (7 bases). V was pared by 6 bases and J by 0 bases, with 11 bases between. Looked up from germline, CDR1 is MDHEN and CDR2 is SYDVKM. The CDR3 loop spans 14 amino acids. CDR3: CASSRGEHQETQYF. The CDR3 coding sequence is TGTGCCAGCAGCAGGGGGGAGCACCAAGAGACCCAGTACTTC.

In its sample, this clone was seen many times. This sequence joins TRBV7-2 and TRBJ1-4, with TRBD1 identical over 8 bases. Germline-derived CDR1 and CDR2 are SGHTA and FQGNSA. The CDR3 runs 15 residues. After removal of 5 bases from V and 8 bases from J, the junction contained 10 bases not matched to a gene. For the CDR3, the DNA is TGTGCCAGCAGCCCACCCGGGACAGGTACCGAAAAACTGTTTTTT. Encoded protein: CASSPPGTGTEKLFF.

CDR3: CASSKGPGWEQYF. CDR3 DNA: TGTGCCAGCAGCAAGGGGCCAGGGTGGGAGCAGTACTTC. The chain links TRBV5-4 to TRBJ2-7, with D perhaps TRBD1 (5 bases). From germline, CDR1 is SGHNT and CDR2 YYREEE (reference sequence). The V end lost 4 bases, the J end lost 7 bases, and 15 bases lay between the germline ends. The CDR3 is 13 amino acids.

This chain uses TRBV14 with TRBJ2-3, with 7 bases that match TRBD1. With V trimmed by 1 base and J by 2 bases, 6 bases remained unmatched. CDR1 and CDR2 (germline): SGHDN, FVKESK. The CDR3 length is 16 residues. The CDR3 sequence is CASSQVTGAITDTQYF. DNA for the CDR3: TGTGCCAGCAGCCAAGTAACAGGGGCAATCACAGATACGCAGTATTTT.

A single count supports this clone. This rearrangement joins TRBV5-6 to TRBJ1-3; no firm D call. V was trimmed by 1 base and J by 11 bases, leaving 10 bases between them. The length of the CDR3 is 12 residues. CDR1 is SGHDT and CDR2 is YYEEEE in the germline V gene. CDR3 sequence reads: CASSLLDGAIYF. The CDR3 DNA reads TGTGCCAGCAGCTTGTTAGACGGTGCCATATATTTT.

The chain combines TRBV30 with TRBJ2-5; D unclear. The germline CDR1 and CDR2 sequences are GTSNPN and SVGIG (reference sequence). V was shortened by 0 bases and J by 7 bases, with 15 bases between the two germline ends. The CDR3 loop spans 14 amino acids. CDR3 protein: CAWSVGSARGTQYF. The CDR3 DNA sequence: TGTGCCTGGAGTGTAGGTTCGGCGCGCGGGACCCAGTACTTC.

The chain carries TRBV4-2 and TRBJ2-1; no clear D gene. The CDR3 is 15 amino acids. Trimming took 0 bases from V and 3 from J, leaving 9 bases between them. Germline V gene lookup returns CDR1 LGHNA and CDR2 YNFKEQ. This chain's CDR3 is CASSQDLDHYNEQFF. The CDR3 DNA is TGTGCCAGCAGCCAAGACCTCGACCACTACAATGAGCAGTTCTTC.

The V and J genes are TRBV5-1 and TRBJ2-5; D is perhaps TRBD2 (5 bases). Germline-derived CDR1 and CDR2 are SGHRS and YFSETQ. V shed 2 bases and J shed 4 bases, with 12 bases lying between them. The CDR3 length is 14 residues. DNA for the CDR3: TGCGCCAGCAGCTTCGAGGGAAGGGCAGAGACCCAGTACTTC. Translating gives CASSFEGRAETQYF.

The table lists this clone with a few counts. The rearrangement uses TRBV18 and TRBJ1-5; D is possibly TRBD1 (5 bases). The germline CDR1 and CDR2 sequences are KGHSH and LQKENI. The CDR3 runs 14 residues. Trimming took off 3 bases at V and 2 bases at J, with 8 bases between the two ends. CDR3 DNA: TGTGCCAGCTCACCGGGGGTCGGCAATCAGCCCCAGCATTTT. It specifies CASSPGVGNQPQHF. Full variable domain (outside the CDR3, taken from reference TRBV18 and TRBJ1-5): NAGVMQNPRHLVRRRGQEARLRCSPMKGHSHVYWYRQLPEEGLKFMVYLQKENIIDESGMPKERFSAEFPKEGPSILRIQQVVRGDSAAYFCASSPGVGNQPQHFGDGTRLSIL.

The chain combines TRBV19 with TRBJ2-2; D gene uncertain. V dropped 6 bases and J dropped 2 bases, with 4 bases sitting between them. This CDR3 has 12 residues. Germline V gene lookup returns CDR1 LNHDA and CDR2 SQIVND (reference sequence). This CDR3 reads CASRTNTGELFF. The CDR3 DNA reads as TGTGCCAGTAGGACTAACACCGGGGAGCTGTTTTTT.

The CDR3 sequence: CASSGWATEKLFF. CDR3 nucleotide sequence: TGTGCCAGCAGCGGATGGGCAACAGAAAAACTGTTTTTT. The rearrangement links TRBV5-8 to TRBJ1-4; D uncertain. V dropped 4 bases and J dropped 8 bases, with 12 bases sitting between them. Germline CDR1 SGHTS, CDR2 YDEGEE. The CDR3 spans 13 residues.

The chain employs TRBV27 and TRBJ2-7; the match to TRBD2 covers 7 bases. Germline V gene sequence: CDR1 MNHEY, CDR2 SMNVEV (reference sequence). V was pared by 0 bases and J by 2 bases, with 7 bases of the junction left unmatched. This CDR3 has 16 amino acids. CDR3 residues: CASSLSGGRPPYEQYF. The CDR3, as DNA: TGTGCCAGCAGTTTATCGGGGGGGAGGCCCCCCTACGAGCAGTACTTC.

This clone was detected many times. The chain uses TRBV9 and TRBJ2-7; D ambiguous. The germline gives CDR1 SGDLS, CDR2 YYNGEE. Trimming removed 1 base from V and 2 bases from J, with 1 base in between. The CDR3 has 11 amino acids. The CDR3 nucleotides are TGTGCCAGCAGCGTAACCTACGAGCAGTACTTC. Protein product: CASSVTYEQYF.

The genes are TRBV28 and TRBJ1-5, with a weak D call TRBD1 (6 bases). The CDR3 has 16 amino acids. Germline V gene sequence: CDR1 MDHEN, CDR2 SYDVKM. V was shortened by 4 bases and J by 7 bases, with 20 bases between the two germline ends. The CDR3 DNA is TGTGCCAGCAGTTCCGGTGGACAGCTCAGCGTGCAGCCCCAGCATTTT. As protein: CASSSGGQLSVQPQHF.

This clone was counted between two and nine times. With a far larger clone one base away, a read error is the likely cause. V is TRBV6-1 and J is TRBJ1-1; 7 nucleotides match TRBD1. V lost 1 base and J lost 8; bases outside the gene matches: 7. This CDR3 contains 14 residues. CDR1 MNHNS and CDR2 SASEGT come from the germline V gene. As DNA, the CDR3 is TGTGCCAGCAGTGAAGGGGAGGGGACAGCGGAAGCTTTCTTT. It is translated as CASSEGEGTAEAFF.

This clone occurred a few times. The gene calls are TRBV2 and TRBJ1-1; D is perhaps TRBD1 (6 bases). The germline CDR1 and CDR2 sequences are SNHLY and FYNNEI. The CDR3 runs 14 residues. V lost 4 bases and J 1 base, leaving 10 bases between the germline ends. The CDR3 coding sequence is TGTGCCAGCAGTGGACAGGTTAGGAACACTGAAGCTTTCTTT. Translated, it gives CASSGQVRNTEAFF.

The rearrangement joins TRBV7-9 to TRBJ1-4; D gene unclear. The CDR3 loop spans 13 amino acids. Trimming cost V 6 bases and J 8 bases, with 13 bases left between them. CDR1 and CDR2 from the germline V gene are SEHNR and FQNEAQ (reference sequence). CDR3 sequence: CASRLSTGEKLFF. CDR3 nucleotide sequence: TGTGCCAGCAGACTATCGACGGGGGAAAAACTGTTTTTT. Full variable domain (remainder filled in from reference TRBV7-9 and TRBJ1-4): DTGVSQNPRHKITKRGQNVTFRCDPISEHNRLYWYRQTLGQGPEFLTYFQNEAQLEKSRLLSDRFSAERPKGSFSTLEIQRTEQGDSAMYLCASRLSTGEKLFFGSGTQLSVL.

CDR3 coding DNA: TGTGCCAGCAGTGGGGTCGAAGGGATTGAGCAGTTCTTC. Encoded protein: CASSGVEGIEQFF. The chain is built from TRBV2 and TRBJ2-1, with D uncertain. Per germline, CDR1 SNHLY and CDR2 FYNNEI. The CDR3 extends over 13 amino acids. The germline V and J ends were trimmed by 4 bases and 9 bases, with 13 bases remaining between them.

The gene calls are TRBV7-6 and TRBJ2-2; the match to TRBD2 covers 8 bases. J lost 5 bases, V lost 2 bases, and 10 bases had no gene match. Germline V gene sequence: CDR1 SGHVS, CDR2 FNYEAQ. This CDR3 region has 17 residues. The CDR3 protein is CASSLQREPLGTGELFF. CDR3 sequence (DNA): TGTGCCAGCAGCTTACAGCGGGAGCCACTAGGTACCGGGGAGCTGTTTTTT.

The chain employs TRBV19 and TRBJ2-7, with 7 bases identical to TRBD1. CDR1 is LNHDA, CDR2 SQIVND, per germline (reference sequence). V shed 3 bases, J shed 2 bases, and the junction held 13 bases outside the gene matches. The CDR3 runs to 17 residues. CDR3 sequence (DNA): TGTGCCAGTAGTATCTCTTTGGCTGGGACAGCACCCTACGAGCAGTACTTC. Amino acids: CASSISLAGTAPYEQYF.

In its sample, this clone was seen once. The chain recombines TRBV5-6 with TRBJ2-1; D possibly corresponds to TRBD2 (6 bases). Trimming shortened V by 0 bases and J by 1 base, and 8 bases separated the two germline ends. This CDR3 has 15 amino acids. Germline V gene data show CDR1 as SGHDT and CDR2 as YYEEEE. The CDR3 coding sequence is TGTGCCAGCAGCTTGGGAGCGGGTTCCTACAATGAGCAGTTCTTC. The encoded protein is CASSLGAGSYNEQFF.

V is TRBV5-1 and J is TRBJ2-5; D gene ambiguous. V lost 4 bases and J 0 bases, leaving 4 bases between the germline ends. Germline V gene data show CDR1 as SGHRS and CDR2 as YFSETQ. The CDR3 is made up of 12 amino acids. CDR3 sequence: CASSPYQETQYF. The CDR3 DNA sequence: TGCGCCAGCAGCCCGTACCAAGAGACCCAGTACTTC.

The CDR3 DNA follows: TGCGCCAGCAGCTTGGTAGGTCCCTACGAGCAGTACTTC. Translating gives CASSLVGPYEQYF. The chain is built from TRBV5-1 and TRBJ2-7, with D unresolved. This CDR3 region has 13 residues. The V and J ends lost 0 bases and 2 bases respectively, with 6 bases between them. In germline, CDR1 is SGHRS, CDR2 YFSETQ.

In DNA form, the CDR3 reads TGTGCCAGCAGCCCCAAGAAGGTGTATACCGAAACCATGAACACTGAAGCTTTCTTT. It specifies CASSPKKVYTETMNTEAFF. The rearrangement uses TRBV7-6 and TRBJ1-1; D is ambiguous. CDR3 size: 19 residues. Germline V CDR1 and CDR2: SGHVS, FNYEAQ. V lost 5 bases and J lost 0, with 25 bases in between.